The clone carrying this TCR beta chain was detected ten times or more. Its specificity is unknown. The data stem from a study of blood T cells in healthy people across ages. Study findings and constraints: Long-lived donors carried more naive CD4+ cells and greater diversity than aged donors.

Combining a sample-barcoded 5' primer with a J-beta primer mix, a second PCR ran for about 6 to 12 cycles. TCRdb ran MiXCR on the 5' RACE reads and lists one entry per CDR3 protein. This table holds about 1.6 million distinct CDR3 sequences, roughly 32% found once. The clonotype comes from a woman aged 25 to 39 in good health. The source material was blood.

DNA for the CDR3: TGCAGCGTTGTAGGACAGGGCGTGGGTGAGCAGTACTTC. This translates into CSVVGQGVGEQYF. V and J are TRBV29-1 and TRBJ2-7; 8 bases fit TRBD1. J was trimmed by 7 bases and V by 4 bases; bases with no gene match: 9. CDR1 and CDR2 from the germline V gene are SQVTM and ANQGSEA. CDR3 length equals 13 residues.